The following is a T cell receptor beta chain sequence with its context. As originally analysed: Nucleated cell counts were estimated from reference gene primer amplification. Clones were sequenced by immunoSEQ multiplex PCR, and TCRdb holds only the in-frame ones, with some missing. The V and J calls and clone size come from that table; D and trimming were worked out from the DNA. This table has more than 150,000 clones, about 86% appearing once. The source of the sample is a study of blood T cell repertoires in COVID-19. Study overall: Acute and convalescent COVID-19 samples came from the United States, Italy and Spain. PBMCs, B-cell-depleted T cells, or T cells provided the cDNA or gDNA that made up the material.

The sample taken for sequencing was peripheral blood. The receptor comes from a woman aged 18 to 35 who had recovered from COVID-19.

The CDR3 here is CASSYSPFGGERTEAFF. The CDR3 DNA reads TGTGCCAGCAGTTACTCACCTTTTGGAGGGGAGCGCACTGAAGCTTTCTTT. The chain uses TRBV6-2 or TRBV6-3 and TRBJ1-1; possible D gene TRBD1, 5 bases. The CDR3 length is 17 residues. In germline, CDR1 is MNHEY, CDR2 SVGEGT. V lost 0 bases and J lost 4, with 18 bases in between.